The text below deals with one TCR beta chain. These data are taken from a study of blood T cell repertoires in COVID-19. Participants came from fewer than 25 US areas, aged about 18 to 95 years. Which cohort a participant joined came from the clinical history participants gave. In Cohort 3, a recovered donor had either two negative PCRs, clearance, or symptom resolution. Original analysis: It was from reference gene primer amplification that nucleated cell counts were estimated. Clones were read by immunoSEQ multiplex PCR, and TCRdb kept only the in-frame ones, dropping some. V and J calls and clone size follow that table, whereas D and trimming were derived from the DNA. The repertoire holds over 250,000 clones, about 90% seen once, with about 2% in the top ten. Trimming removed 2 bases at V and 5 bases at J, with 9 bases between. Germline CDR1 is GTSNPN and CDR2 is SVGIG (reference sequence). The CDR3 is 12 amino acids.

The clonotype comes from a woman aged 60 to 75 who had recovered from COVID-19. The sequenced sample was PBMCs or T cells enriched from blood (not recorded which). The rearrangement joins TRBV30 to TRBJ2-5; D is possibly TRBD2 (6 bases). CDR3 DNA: TGTGCCTGGAGTCTGGGGGGTGAGACCCAGTACTTC. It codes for CAWSLGGETQYF.